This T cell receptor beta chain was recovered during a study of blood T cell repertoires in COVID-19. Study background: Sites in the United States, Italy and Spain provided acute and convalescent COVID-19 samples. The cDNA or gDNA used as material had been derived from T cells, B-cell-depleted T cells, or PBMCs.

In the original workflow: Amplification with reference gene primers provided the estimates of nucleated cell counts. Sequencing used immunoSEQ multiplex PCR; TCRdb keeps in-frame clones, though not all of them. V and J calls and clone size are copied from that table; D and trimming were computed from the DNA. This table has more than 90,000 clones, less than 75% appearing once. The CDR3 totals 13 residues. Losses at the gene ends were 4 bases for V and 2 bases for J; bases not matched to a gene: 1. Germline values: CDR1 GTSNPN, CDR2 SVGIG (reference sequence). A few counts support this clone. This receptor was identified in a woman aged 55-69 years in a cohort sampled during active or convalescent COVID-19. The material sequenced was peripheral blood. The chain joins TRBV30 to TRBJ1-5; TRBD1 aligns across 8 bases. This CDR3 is CAWMGQGNQPQHF. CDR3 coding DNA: TGTGCCTGGATGGGACAGGGCAATCAGCCCCAGCATTTT.